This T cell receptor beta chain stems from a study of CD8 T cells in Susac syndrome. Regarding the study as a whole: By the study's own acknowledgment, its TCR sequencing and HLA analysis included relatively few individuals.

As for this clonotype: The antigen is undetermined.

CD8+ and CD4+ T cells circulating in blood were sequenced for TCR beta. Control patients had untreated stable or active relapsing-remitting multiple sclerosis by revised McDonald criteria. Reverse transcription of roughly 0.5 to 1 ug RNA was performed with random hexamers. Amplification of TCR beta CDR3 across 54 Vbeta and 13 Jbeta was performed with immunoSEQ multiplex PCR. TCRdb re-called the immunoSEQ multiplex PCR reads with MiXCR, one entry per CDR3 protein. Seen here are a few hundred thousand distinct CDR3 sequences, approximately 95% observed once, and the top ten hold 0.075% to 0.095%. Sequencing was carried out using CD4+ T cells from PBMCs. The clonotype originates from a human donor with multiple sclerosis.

Here the CDR3 DNA reads TGCAGTGCTAACGGACAGTCCTACAATGAGCAGTTCTTC. Protein: CSANGQSYNEQFF. The genes are TRBV20-1 and TRBJ2-1, with a weak D call TRBD1 (6 bases). V lost 4 bases and J lost 1, with 8 bases in between. Germline V gene data show CDR1 as DFQATT and CDR2 as SNEGSKA (reference sequence). The CDR3 consists of 13 residues.